This TCR beta chain was sequenced during a study of Ad26.COV2.S vaccination and SARS-CoV-2 variants. Findings of the study overall: In TCR breadth and depth analyses, total T cell responses may have been underestimated.

The method was immunoSEQ multiplex PCR; TCRdb's version includes in-frame clones alone and lacks a portion of them. Of approximately 340,000 clones in the sample, 92% were seen once. Only a few counts were recorded for this clone. Its cognate antigen is unknown. This CDR3 is built from 13 residues. The V gene lost 8 bases and the J gene lost 1 base, with 6 bases spanning the gap. Germline values: CDR1 MNHEY, CDR2 SVGAGI. The specimen was peripheral blood, collected after recovery from COVID-19. The gene calls are TRBV6-5 and TRBJ2-6; D is unresolved. This clonotype was sampled from a human donor who had recovered from COVID-19. Written as DNA, the CDR3 is TGTGCCAGCCGGGTATCTGGGGCCAACGTCCTGACTTTC. This sequence encodes CASRVSGANVLTF.